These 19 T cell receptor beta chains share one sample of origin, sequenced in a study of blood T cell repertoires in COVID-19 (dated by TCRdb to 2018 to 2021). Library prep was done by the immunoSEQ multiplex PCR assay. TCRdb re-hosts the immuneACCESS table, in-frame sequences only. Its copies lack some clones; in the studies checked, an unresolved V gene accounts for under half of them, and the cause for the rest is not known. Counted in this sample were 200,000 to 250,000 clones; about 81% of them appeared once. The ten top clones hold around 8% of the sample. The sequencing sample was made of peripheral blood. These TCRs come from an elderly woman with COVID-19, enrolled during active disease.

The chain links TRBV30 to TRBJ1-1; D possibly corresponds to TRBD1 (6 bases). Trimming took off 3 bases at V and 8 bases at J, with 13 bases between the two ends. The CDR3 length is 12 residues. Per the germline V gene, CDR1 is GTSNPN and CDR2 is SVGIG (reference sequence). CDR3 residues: CAWSLRGFEAFF. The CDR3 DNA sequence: TGTGCCTGGAGCTTAAGGGGGTTCGAAGCTTTCTTT.

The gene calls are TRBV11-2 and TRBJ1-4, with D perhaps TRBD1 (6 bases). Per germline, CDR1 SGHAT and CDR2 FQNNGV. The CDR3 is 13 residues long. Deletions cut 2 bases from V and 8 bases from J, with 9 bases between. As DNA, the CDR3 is TGTGCCAGCAGCTTATCAGGGGAGGAAAAACTGTTTTTT. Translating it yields CASSLSGEEKLFF.

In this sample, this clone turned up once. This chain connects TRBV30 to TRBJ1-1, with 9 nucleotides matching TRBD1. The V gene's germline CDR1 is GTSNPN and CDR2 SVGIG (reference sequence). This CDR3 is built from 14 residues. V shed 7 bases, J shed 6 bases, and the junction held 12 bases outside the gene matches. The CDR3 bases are TGTGCCTTCGACTGGGACAGGGCGGGGGCTGAAGCTTTCTTT. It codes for CAFDWDRAGAEAFF.

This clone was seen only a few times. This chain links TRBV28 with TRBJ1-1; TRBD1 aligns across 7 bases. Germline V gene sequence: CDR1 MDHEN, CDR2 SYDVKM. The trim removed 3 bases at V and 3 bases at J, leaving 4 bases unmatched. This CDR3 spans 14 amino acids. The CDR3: CASSFTGEYTEAFF. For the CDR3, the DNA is TGTGCCAGCAGTTTCACAGGGGAATACACTGAAGCTTTCTTT.

The CDR3 region has the DNA TGTGCCAGCAGTCGGGGGGGCGCTGGTGATGGCTACACCTTC. This sequence encodes CASSRGGAGDGYTF. This chain links TRBV6-4 with TRBJ1-2; D is possibly TRBD1 (6 bases). CDR1 and CDR2 from the germline V gene are MRHNA and SNTAGT. V lost 5 bases, J lost 6 bases, and 16 bases lay in between. The CDR3 is made up of 14 amino acids.

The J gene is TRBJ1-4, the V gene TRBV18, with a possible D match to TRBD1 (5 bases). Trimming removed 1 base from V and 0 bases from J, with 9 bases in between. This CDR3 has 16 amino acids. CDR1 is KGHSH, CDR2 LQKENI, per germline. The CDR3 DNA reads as TGTGCCAGCTCACCACAGGGGTCCTCAACTAATGAAAAACTGTTTTTT. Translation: CASSPQGSSTNEKLFF.

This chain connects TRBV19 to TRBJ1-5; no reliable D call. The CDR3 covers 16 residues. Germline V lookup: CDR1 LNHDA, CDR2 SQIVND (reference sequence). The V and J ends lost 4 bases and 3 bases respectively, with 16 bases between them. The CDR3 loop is CASSTRVTRPNQPQHF. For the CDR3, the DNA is TGTGCCAGTAGTACCCGGGTCACCAGACCCAATCAGCCCCAGCATTTT.

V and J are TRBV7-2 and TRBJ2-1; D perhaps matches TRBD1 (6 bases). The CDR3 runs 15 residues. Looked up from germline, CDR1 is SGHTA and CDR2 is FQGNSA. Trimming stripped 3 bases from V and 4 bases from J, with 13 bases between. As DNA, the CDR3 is TGTGCCAGCAGCTTTGGACAGACTTCTTACAATGAGCAGTTCTTC. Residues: CASSFGQTSYNEQFF.

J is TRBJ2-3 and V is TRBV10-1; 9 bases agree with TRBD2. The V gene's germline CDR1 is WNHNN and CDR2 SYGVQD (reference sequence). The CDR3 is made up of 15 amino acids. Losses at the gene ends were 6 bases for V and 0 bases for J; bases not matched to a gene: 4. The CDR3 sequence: CASSDLAGSTDTQYF. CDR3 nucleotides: TGCGCCAGCAGCGATCTAGCGGGGAGCACAGATACGCAGTATTTT.

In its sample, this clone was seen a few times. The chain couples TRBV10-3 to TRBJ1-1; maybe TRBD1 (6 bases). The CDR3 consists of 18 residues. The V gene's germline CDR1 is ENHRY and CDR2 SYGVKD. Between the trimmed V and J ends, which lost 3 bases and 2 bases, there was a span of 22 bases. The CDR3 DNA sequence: TGTGCCATCAGTGAAGCGGGGGCGAGGGGTTCCCTAAACACTGAAGCTTTCTTT. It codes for CAISEAGARGSLNTEAFF.

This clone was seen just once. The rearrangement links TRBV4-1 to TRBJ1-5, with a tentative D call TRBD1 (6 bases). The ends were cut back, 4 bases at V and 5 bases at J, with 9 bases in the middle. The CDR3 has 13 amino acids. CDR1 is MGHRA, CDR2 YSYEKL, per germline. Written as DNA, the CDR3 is TGCGCCAGCAGCCGGGACAACTATCAGCCCCAGCATTTT. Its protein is CASSRDNYQPQHF.

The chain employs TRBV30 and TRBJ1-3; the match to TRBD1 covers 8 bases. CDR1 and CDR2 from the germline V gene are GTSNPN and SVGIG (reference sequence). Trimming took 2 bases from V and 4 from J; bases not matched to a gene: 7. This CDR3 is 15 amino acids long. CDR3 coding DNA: TGTGCCTGGAGTCCTCAGGGGGCAAGAGGAAACACCATATATTTT. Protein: CAWSPQGARGNTIYF.

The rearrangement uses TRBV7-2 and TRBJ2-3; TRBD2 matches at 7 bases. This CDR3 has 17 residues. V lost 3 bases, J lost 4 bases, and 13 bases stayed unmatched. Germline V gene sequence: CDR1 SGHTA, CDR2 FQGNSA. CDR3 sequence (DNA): TGTGCCAGCAGCTTCGGGGGGAGGGCCCTATTGTCAGATACGCAGTATTTT. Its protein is CASSFGGRALLSDTQYF.

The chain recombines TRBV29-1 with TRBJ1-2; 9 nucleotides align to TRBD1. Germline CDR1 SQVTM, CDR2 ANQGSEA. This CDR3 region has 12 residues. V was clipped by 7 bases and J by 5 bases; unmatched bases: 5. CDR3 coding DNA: TGCAGCGACCAGACAGGGGGATATGGCTACACCTTC. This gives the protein CSDQTGGYGYTF.

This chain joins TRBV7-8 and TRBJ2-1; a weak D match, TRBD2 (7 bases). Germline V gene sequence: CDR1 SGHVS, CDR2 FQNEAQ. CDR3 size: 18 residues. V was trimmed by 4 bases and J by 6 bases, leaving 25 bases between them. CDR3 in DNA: TGTGCCAGCAGCTCACTCAAGGGGGGGTTGGTACAGATCAATGAGCAGTTCTTC. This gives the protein CASSSLKGGLVQINEQFF.

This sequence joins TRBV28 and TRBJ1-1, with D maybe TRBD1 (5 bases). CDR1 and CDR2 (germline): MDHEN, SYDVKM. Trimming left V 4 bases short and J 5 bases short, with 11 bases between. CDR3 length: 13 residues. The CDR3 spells CASSSGGWTEAFF. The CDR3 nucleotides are TGTGCCAGCAGTTCCGGGGGATGGACTGAAGCTTTCTTT. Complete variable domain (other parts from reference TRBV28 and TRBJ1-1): DVKVTQSSRYLVKRTGEKVFLECVQDMDHENMFWYRQDPGLGLRLIYFSYDVKMKEKGDIPEGYSVSREKKERFSLILESASTNQTSMYLCASSSGGWTEAFFGQGTRLTVV.

CDR3 in amino acids: CASSYDSYYEQYF. CDR3 DNA sequence: TGTGCCAGCAGTTACGACAGCTACTACGAGCAGTACTTC. The chain has TRBV6-6 and TRBJ2-7, with D perhaps matching TRBD1 (5 bases). The V end lost 2 bases, the J end lost 3 bases, and 8 bases lay between the germline ends. The CDR3 runs 13 residues. The germline V gene has CDR1 MNHNY and CDR2 SVGAGI (reference sequence).

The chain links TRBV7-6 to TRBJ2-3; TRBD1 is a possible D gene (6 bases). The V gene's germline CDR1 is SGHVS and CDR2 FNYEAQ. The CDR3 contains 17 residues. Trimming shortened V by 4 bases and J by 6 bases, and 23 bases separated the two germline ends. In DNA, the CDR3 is TGTGCCAGCAGCTCCGTCGCCGGGACAAATCCTTTCGATACGCAGTATTTT. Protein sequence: CASSSVAGTNPFDTQYF. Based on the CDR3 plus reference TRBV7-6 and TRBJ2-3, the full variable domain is GAGVSQSPRYKVTKRGQDVALRCDPISGHVSLYWYRQALGQGPEFLTYFNYEAQQDKSGLPNDRFSAERPEGSISTLTIQRTEQRDSAMYRCASSSVAGTNPFDTQYFGPGTRLTVL.

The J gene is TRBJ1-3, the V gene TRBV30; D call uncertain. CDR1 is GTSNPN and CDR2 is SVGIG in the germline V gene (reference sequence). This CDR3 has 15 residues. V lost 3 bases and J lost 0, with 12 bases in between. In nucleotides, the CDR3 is TGTGCCTGGAGGGAACCAGGAGGCTCTGGAAACACCATATATTTT. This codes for CAWREPGGSGNTIYF.